Sequencing of this T cell receptor (beta chain) was carried out in a study of blood T cell repertoires in COVID-19. Whole-study context: The United States, Italy and Spain provided the acute and convalescent COVID-19 samples.

The CDR3 length is 14 residues. Trimming took off 2 bases at V and 2 bases at J, with 9 bases between the two ends. CDR1 and CDR2 (germline): LGHNT, FRNRAP. As handled by the study authors: Researchers report that nucleated cell counts were estimated from reference gene primer amplification. Here immunoSEQ multiplex PCR was the method, and the copy in TCRdb shows in-frame clones only, minus some. V, J and clone size are those of that table, while D and trimming were read from the DNA. The sample has tens of thousands of clones, approximately 85% seen once. The receptor comes from a man older than 75 with acute or convalescent COVID-19. The source material was peripheral blood. The chain carries TRBV12-5 and TRBJ2-5; D unclear. The DNA of the CDR3 is TGTGCTAGTGGTTTGCCCCCCTCTCAAGAGACCCAGTACTTC. This sequence encodes CASGLPPSQETQYF. Variable domain in full (rest from reference TRBV12-5 and TRBJ2-5): DARVTQTPRHKVTEMGQEVTMRCQPILGHNTVFWYRQTMMQGLELLAYFRNRAPLDDSGMPKDRFSAEMPDATLATLKIQPSEPRDSAVYFCASGLPPSQETQYFGPGTRLLVL.